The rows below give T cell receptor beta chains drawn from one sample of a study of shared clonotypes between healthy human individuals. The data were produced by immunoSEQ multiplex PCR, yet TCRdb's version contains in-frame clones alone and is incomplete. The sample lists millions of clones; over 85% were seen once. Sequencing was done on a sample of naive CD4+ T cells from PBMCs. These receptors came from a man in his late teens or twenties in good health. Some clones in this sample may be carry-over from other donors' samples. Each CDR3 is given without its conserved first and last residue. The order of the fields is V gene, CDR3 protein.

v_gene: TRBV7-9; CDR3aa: ASRALPSSGNTIY
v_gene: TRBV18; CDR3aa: ASSPRGGELF
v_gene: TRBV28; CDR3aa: ASSLRGNSNYGYT
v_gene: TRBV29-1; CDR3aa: SVEAGGTGELF
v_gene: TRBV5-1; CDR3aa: ASSFSTHGKETQY
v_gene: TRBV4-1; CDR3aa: ASSQGPFNYGYT
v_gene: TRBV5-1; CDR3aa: ASSEGLTRETQY
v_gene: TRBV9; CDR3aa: ASSVEAGPGNTIY
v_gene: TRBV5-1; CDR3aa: ASSLMAGSSNEQF
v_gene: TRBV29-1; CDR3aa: SASGSQETQY
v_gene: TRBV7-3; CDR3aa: ASSLKPRTSGSAFGSYNEQF
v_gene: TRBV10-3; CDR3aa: AISESKGLISYEQF
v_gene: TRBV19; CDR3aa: ASSIPGSTGYGYT
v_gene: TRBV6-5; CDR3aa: ASSSGTSLYEQY
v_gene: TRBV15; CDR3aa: ATRAAATYSYEQY
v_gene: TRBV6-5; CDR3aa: ASKQGYEQY